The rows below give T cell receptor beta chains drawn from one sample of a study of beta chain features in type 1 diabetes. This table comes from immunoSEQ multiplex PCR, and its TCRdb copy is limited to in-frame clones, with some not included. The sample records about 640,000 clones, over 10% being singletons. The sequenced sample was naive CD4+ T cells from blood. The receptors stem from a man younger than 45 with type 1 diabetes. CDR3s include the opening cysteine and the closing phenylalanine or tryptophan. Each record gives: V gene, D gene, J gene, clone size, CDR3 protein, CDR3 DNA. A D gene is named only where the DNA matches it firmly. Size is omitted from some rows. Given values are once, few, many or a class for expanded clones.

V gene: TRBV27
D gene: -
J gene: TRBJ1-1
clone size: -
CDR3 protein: CASSLSSGRTEAFF
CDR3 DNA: TGTGCCAGCAGTTTGTCGTCAGGGAGAACTGAAGCTTTCTTT

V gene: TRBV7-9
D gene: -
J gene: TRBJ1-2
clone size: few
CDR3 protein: CASSSDYYGYTF
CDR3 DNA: TGTGCCAGCAGCTCTGATTACTATGGCTACACCTTC

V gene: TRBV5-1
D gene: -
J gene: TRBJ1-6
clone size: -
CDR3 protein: CASSLRTANAGSPLHF
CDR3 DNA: TGCGCCAGCAGCTTGAGGACGGCGAATGCCGGTTCACCCCTCCACTTT

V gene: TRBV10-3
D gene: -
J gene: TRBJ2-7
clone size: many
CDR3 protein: CAITRDGGYEQYF
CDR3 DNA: TGTGCCATCACTCGGGACGGGGGCTACGAGCAGTACTTC

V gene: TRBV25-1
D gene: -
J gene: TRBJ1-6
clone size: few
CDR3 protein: CASSGRTSSYNSPLHF
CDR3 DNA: TGTGCCAGCAGTGGGCGGACCAGCTCCTATAATTCACCCCTCCACTTT

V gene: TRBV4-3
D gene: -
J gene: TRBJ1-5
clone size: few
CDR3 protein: CASSQDQGTLAQHF
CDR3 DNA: TGCGCCAGCAGCCAAGATCAGGGGACCCTCGCCCAGCATTTT

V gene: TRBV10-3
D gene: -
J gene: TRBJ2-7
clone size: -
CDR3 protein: CAISERGASSYEQYF
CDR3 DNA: TGTGCCATCAGTGAACGGGGGGCGAGCTCCTACGAGCAGTACTTC

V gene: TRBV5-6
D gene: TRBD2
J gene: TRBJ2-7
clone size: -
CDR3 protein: CASSLLAGGSEQYF
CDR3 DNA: TGTGCCAGCAGCTTGCTAGCGGGGGGTAGCGAGCAGTACTTC

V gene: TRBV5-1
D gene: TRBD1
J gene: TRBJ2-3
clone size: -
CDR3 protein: CASSEQGQSTDTQYF
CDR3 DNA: TGCGCCAGCAGCGAACAGGGACAGTCCACAGATACGCAGTATTTT

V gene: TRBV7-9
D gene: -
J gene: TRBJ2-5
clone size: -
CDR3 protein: CASSYEGKQETQYF
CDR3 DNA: TGTGCCAGCAGCTACGAGGGGAAACAAGAGACCCAGTACTTC

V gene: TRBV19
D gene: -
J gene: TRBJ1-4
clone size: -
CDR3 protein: CASSGRQATNEKLFF
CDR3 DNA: TGTGCCAGTAGTGGACGACAGGCAACTAATGAAAAACTGTTTTTT

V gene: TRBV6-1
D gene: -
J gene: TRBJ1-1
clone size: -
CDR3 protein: CASSVEVNTEAFF
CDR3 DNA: TGTGCCAGCAGTGTTGAGGTGAACACTGAAGCTTTCTTT

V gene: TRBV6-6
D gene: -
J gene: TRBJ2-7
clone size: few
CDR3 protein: CASSYGARYEQYF
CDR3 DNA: TGTGCCAGCAGTTACGGGGCGCGCTACGAGCAGTACTTC

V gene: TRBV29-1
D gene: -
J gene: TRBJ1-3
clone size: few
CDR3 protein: CSIHLSGNTIYF
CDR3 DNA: TGCAGCATACACCTCTCTGGAAACACCATATATTTT

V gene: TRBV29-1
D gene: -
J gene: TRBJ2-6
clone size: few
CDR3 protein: CSVGTSGANVLTF
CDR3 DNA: TGCAGCGTTGGAACTTCTGGGGCCAACGTCCTGACTTTC

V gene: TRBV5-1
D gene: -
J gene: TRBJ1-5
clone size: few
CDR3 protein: CASSLGEAANQPQHF
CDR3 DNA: TGCGCCAGCAGCTTGGGCGAGGCCGCTAATCAGCCCCAGCATTTT

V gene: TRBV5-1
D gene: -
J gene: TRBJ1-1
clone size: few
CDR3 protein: CASSTLGDRGTEAFF
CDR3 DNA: TGCGCCAGCAGCACCCTCGGGGACCGCGGGACTGAAGCTTTCTTT

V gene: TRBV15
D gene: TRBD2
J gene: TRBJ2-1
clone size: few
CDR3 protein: CATSRSGTSGYLGQFF
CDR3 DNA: TGTGCCACCAGCAGATCCGGGACTAGCGGTTATTTGGGGCAGTTCTTC

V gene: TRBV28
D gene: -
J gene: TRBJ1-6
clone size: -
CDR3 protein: CASGATGINNSPLHF
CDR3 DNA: TGTGCCAGCGGAGCTACAGGGATCAATAATTCACCCCTCCACTTT

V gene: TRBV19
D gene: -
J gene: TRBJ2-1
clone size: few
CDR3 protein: CASSIEGRRNNEQFF
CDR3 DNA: TGTGCCAGTAGTATAGAGGGCAGACGAAACAATGAGCAGTTCTTC

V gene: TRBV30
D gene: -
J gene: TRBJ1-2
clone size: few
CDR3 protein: CAWSVFTGLAGGYTF
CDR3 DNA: TGTGCCTGGAGTGTATTCACAGGCCTCGCTGGTGGCTACACCTTC

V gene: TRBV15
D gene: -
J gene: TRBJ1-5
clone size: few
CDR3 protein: CATSRGGSNQPQHF
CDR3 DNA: TGTGCCACCAGCAGAGGGGGAAGCAATCAGCCCCAGCATTTT

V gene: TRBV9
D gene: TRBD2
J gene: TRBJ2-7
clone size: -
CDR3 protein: CASSVEPSGGHNEQYF
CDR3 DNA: TGTGCCAGCAGCGTAGAACCTAGCGGGGGGCATAACGAGCAGTACTTC

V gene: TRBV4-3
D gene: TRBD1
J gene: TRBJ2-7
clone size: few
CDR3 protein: CASSVGQGNYEQYF
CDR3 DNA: TGCGCCAGCAGCGTGGGACAGGGGAACTACGAGCAGTACTTC

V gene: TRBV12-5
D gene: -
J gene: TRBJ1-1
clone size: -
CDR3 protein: CASGLWSVTEAFF
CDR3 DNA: TGTGCTAGTGGTTTGTGGTCGGTGACTGAAGCTTTCTTT

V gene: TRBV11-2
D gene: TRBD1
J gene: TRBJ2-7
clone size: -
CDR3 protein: CASSQGQIYEQYF
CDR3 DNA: TGTGCCAGCAGCCAGGGACAGATCTACGAGCAGTACTTC

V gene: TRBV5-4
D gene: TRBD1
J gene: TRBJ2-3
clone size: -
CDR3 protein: CASSLAGTATDTQYF
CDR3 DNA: TGTGCCAGCAGCTTGGCGGGGACAGCCACAGATACGCAGTATTTT

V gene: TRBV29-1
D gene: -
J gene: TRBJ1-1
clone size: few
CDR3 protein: CSVLDTLNTEAFF
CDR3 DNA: TGCAGCGTTTTGGACACCTTAAACACTGAAGCTTTCTTT

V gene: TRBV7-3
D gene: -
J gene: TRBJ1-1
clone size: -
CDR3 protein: CASSARGGNTEAFF
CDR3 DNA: TGTGCCAGCAGCGCCCGAGGAGGCAACACTGAAGCTTTCTTT

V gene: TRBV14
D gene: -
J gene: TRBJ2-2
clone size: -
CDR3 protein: CASSQSPTNTGELFF
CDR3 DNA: TGTGCCAGCAGCCAATCCCCGACAAACACCGGGGAGCTGTTTTTT

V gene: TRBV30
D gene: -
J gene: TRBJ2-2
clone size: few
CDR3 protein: CASPGGPDTGELFF
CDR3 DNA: TGTGCCTCCCCAGGGGGGCCAGACACCGGGGAGCTGTTTTTT

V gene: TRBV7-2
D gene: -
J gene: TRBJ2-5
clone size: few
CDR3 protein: CASSSGLLQETQYF
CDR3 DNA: TGTGCCAGCAGCTCGGGACTTCTCCAAGAGACCCAGTACTTC

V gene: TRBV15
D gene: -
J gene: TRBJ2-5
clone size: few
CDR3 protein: CATSRDERVEETQYF
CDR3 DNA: TGTGCCACCAGCAGAGATGAGCGGGTAGAAGAGACCCAGTACTTC

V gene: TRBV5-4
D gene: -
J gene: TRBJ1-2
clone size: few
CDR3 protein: CASSSTRAYGYTF
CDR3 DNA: TGTGCCAGCAGCTCCACTCGGGCTTATGGCTACACCTTC

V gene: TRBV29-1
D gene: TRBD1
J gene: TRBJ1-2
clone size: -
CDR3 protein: CSVDGTVNGYTF
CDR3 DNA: TGCAGCGTTGATGGGACAGTGAATGGCTACACCTTC

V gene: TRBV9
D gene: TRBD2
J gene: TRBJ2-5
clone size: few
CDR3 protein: CASSVGPASGGTETQYF
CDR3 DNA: TGTGCCAGCAGCGTAGGACCCGCTTCCGGGGGGACAGAGACCCAGTACTTC

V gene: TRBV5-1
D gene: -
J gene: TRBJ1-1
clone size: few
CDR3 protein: CASSGDQVWNTEAFF
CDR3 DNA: TGCGCCAGCAGCGGTGACCAGGTGTGGAACACTGAAGCTTTCTTT

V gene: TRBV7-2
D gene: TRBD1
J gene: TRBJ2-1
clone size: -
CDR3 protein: CASSLRQGASNEQFF
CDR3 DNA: TGTGCCAGCAGTCTTAGACAGGGGGCTTCCAATGAGCAGTTCTTC

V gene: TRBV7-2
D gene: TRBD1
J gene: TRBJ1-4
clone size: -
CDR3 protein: CASSLAGTAYEKLFF
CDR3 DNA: TGTGCCAGCAGCTTAGCCGGGACAGCTTATGAAAAACTGTTTTTT

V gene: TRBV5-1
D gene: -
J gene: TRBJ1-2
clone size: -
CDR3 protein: CASSKEDNYGYTF
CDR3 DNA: TGCGCCAGCAGCAAAGAGGACAACTATGGCTACACCTTC

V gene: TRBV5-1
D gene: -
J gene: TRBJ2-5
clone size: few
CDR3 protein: CASSLRETQYF
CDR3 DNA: TGCGCCAGCAGCTTACGGGAGACCCAGTACTTC

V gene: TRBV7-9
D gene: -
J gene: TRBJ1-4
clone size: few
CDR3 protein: CASSLAHEGKLFF
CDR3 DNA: TGTGCCAGCAGCTTAGCCCACGAGGGGAAACTGTTTTTT

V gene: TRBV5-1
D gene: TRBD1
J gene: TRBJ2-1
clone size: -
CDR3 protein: CASSFPTGSNEQFF
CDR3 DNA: TGCGCCAGCAGCTTCCCGACAGGGTCCAATGAGCAGTTCTTC

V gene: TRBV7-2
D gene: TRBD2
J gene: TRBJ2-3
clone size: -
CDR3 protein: CASSLGGAGEYF
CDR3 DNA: TGTGCCAGCAGCTTGGGAGGGGCTGGGGAGTATTTT

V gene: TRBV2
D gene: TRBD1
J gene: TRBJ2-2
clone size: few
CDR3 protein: CASSPIGQGNTGELFF
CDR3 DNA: TGTGCCAGCAGTCCCATCGGACAGGGTAACACCGGGGAGCTGTTTTTT

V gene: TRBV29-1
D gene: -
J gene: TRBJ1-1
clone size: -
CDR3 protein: CSVEENWNTEAFF
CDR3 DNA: TGCAGCGTTGAAGAGAATTGGAACACTGAAGCTTTCTTT